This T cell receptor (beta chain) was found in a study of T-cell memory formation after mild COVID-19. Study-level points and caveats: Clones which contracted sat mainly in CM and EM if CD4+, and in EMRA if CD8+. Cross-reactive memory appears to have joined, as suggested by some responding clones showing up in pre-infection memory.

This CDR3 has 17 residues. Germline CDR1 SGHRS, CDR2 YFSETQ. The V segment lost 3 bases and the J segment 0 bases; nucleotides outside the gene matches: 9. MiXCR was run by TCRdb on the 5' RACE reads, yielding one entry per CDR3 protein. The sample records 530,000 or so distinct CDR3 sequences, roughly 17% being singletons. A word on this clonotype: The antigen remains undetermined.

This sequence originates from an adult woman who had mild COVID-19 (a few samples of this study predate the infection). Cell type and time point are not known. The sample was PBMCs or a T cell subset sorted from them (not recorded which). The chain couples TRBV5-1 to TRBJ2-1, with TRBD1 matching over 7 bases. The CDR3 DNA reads TGCGCCAGCAGCTACGAAGGGGGCCCAAGCTCCTACAATGAGCAGTTCTTC. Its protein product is CASSYEGGPSSYNEQFF.